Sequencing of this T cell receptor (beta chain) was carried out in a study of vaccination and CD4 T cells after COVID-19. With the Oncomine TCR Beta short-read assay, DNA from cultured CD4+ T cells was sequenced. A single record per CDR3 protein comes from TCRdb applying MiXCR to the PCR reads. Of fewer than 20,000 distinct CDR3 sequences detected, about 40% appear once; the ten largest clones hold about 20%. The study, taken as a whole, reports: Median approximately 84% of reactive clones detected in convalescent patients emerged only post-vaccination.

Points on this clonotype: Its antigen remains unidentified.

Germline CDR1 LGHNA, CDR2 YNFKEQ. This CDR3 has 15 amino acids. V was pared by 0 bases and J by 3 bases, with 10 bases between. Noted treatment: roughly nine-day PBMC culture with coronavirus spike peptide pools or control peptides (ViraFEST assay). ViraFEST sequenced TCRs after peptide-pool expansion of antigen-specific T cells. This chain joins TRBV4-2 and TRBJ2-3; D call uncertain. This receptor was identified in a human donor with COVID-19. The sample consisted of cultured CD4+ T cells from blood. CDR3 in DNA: TGTGCCAGCAGCCAAGAAGAACGAGTGACAGATACGCAGTATTTT. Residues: CASSQEERVTDTQYF.